Listed here are 16 T cell receptor beta chains from one sample, sequenced in a study of T cells in Graves' hyperthyroidism and ophthalmopathy. Amplification targeted TCR beta CDR3 regions from RNA transcripts. HTBI primers drove first-round RT-PCR of the TCR CDR3. Via MiXCR, TCRdb re-called the multiplex PCR reads, giving one row per CDR3 protein. In the table there are approximately 510,000 distinct CDR3 sequences, approximately 49% of which are singletons. Sequencing used peripheral blood or thyroid tissue (not recorded which). The receptor source for this set is an adult woman with Graves' disease, either hyperthyroidism or ophthalmopathy (not recorded which).

The chain recombines TRBV6-5 with TRBJ2-5; D gene unclear. CDR1 is MNHEY, CDR2 SVGAGI, per germline. The CDR3 runs 11 residues. V dropped 10 bases and J dropped 2 bases, with 8 bases sitting between them. The CDR3: CAIRQQETQYF. DNA for the CDR3: TGTGCCATCCGCCAGCAAGAGACCCAGTACTTC.

The chain uses TRBV2 and TRBJ1-6; 7 bases line up with TRBD1. Losses at the gene ends were 11 bases for V and 4 bases for J; bases not matched to a gene: 8. CDR1 and CDR2 from the germline V gene are SNHLY and FYNNEI. This CDR3 is built from 14 residues. This chain's CDR3 is CACRDSGYNSPLHF. DNA of the CDR3: TGTGCCTGCCGGGACAGTGGGTATAATTCACCCCTCCACTTT.

This clonotype was counted a few times. The chain links TRBV28 to TRBJ1-1, with a possible D match to TRBD1 (5 bases). V shed 6 bases and J shed 1 base, with 12 bases lying between them. The germline V gene has CDR1 MDHEN and CDR2 SYDVKM. This CDR3 comprises 14 residues. The CDR3 spells CASSRGGTNTEAFF. CDR3 DNA sequence: TGTGCCAGCAGCCGGGGGGGGACGAACACTGAAGCTTTCTTT.

V gene TRBV28 combines with J gene TRBJ2-6, with D possibly TRBD2 on 5 matching bases. The CDR3 is 15 amino acids. CDR1 is MDHEN, CDR2 SYDVKM, per germline. Trimming cost V 7 bases and J 1 base, with 11 bases left between them. CDR3 DNA: TGTGCCAGCAAACGACGGGAATCTGGGGCCAACGTCCTGACTTTC. Residues: CASKRRESGANVLTF.

In its sample, this clonotype was seen many times. CDR3 DNA: TGTGCCAGCAGCTGGAAGGACAGACCCGAGGGCTACACCTTC. Its translation is CASSWKDRPEGYTF. J is TRBJ1-2 and V is TRBV13; D is perhaps TRBD1 (6 bases). The germline V gene has CDR1 PRHDT and CDR2 FYEKMQ (reference sequence). The CDR3 spans 14 residues. Between the trimmed V and J ends, which lost 4 bases and 8 bases, there was a span of 17 bases.

This clonotype appeared many times. V and J are TRBV2 and TRBJ1-2; TRBD1 is a possible D gene (6 bases). Germline CDR1 is SNHLY and CDR2 is FYNNEI. Trimming took off 7 bases at V and 8 bases at J, with 17 bases between the two ends. This CDR3 is 13 amino acids long. The CDR3: CASKMQGIGGYTF. CDR3 sequence (DNA): TGTGCCAGCAAGATGCAGGGGATAGGAGGCTACACCTTC. The full variable domain, completed using reference TRBV2 and TRBJ1-2, is EPEVTQTPSHQVTQMGQEVILRCVPISNHLYFYWYRQILGQKVEFLVSFYNNEISEKSEIFDDQFSVERPDGSNFTLKIRSTKLEDSAMYFCASKMQGIGGYTFGSGTRLTVV.

The chain joins TRBV20-1 to TRBJ1-2; D ambiguous. The CDR3 extends over 14 amino acids. With 4 bases removed from V and 6 bases from J, the gap between germline ends came to 18 bases. Germline CDR1 DFQATT, CDR2 SNEGSKA (reference sequence). The CDR3, as DNA: TGCAGTGCTAAACGGGGTCATCAGGACGATGGCTACACCTTC. Translation: CSAKRGHQDDGYTF.

The chain uses TRBV13 and TRBJ2-5; possible D gene TRBD1, 6 bases. The CDR3 is 16 amino acids. Germline V gene sequence: CDR1 PRHDT, CDR2 FYEKMQ (reference sequence). V lost 6 bases to trimming and J lost 2 bases, with 19 bases between them. This CDR3 is CASSYSPTGPQETQYF. The CDR3 DNA is TGTGCCAGCAGTTACTCGCCGACAGGACCACAAGAGACCCAGTACTTC.

The CDR3 region is CASSLGRSGLTGELFF. The DNA of the CDR3 is TGTGCCAGCAGCTTAGGGCGTAGCGGCCTAACCGGGGAGCTGTTTTTT. The V gene is TRBV7-9, the J gene TRBJ2-2, with D tentatively TRBD2 (6 bases). The V end lost 1 base, the J end lost 5 bases, and 14 bases lay between the germline ends. The CDR3 has 16 amino acids. The germline gives CDR1 SEHNR, CDR2 FQNEAQ (reference sequence).

The table lists this clonotype with many counts. The chain combines TRBV10-1 with TRBJ1-2, with 7 bases fitting TRBD1. After removal of 3 bases from V and 7 bases from J, the junction contained 11 bases not matched to a gene. The CDR3 contains 15 residues. Per the germline V gene, CDR1 is WNHNN and CDR2 is SYGVQD (reference sequence). The CDR3 DNA is TGCGCCAGCAGTGATGGTTCAGGGGGTATTTCTGGCTACACCTTC. It yields the protein CASSDGSGGISGYTF.

The chain has TRBV20-1 and TRBJ1-2; 12 bases line up with TRBD1. There are 12 residues in the CDR3. The junction had 2 bases not matched to a gene; V was cut back by 5 bases and J by 7 bases. CDR1 and CDR2 from the germline V gene are DFQATT and SNEGSKA (reference sequence). The CDR3: CSAGTGGGGYTF. For the CDR3, the DNA is TGCAGTGCTGGGACAGGGGGCGGTGGCTACACCTTC.

This clonotype was counted ten times or more. V gene TRBV4-1 combines with J gene TRBJ1-1; D ambiguous. The CDR3 length is 14 residues. The germline V gene encodes CDR1 MGHRA and CDR2 YSYEKL. Trimming shortened V by 3 bases and J by 0 bases, and 8 bases separated the two germline ends. The CDR3 nucleotides are TGCGCCAGCAGCCATCCGGGTCTGAACACTGAAGCTTTCTTT. Its protein is CASSHPGLNTEAFF.

V and J are TRBV2 and TRBJ2-7; 8 nucleotides line up with TRBD2. Germline loops: CDR1 SNHLY, CDR2 FYNNEI. There are 15 residues in the CDR3. V trimming: 8 bases; J trimming: 3 bases; junction bases outside the gene matches: 12. In DNA, the CDR3 is TGTGCCAGCGGGGCCCGCCTAGCGGGTTTCTACGAGCAGTACTTC. It translates to CASGARLAGFYEQYF.

This chain connects TRBV7-6 to TRBJ1-1, with 10 bases lining up with TRBD1. Germline values: CDR1 SGHVS, CDR2 FNYEAQ. With 6 bases clipped from V and 1 base from J, the junction kept 5 bases outside the gene matches. CDR3 length: 15 residues. CDR3 sequence: CASRGQGTANTEAFF. The CDR3 bases are TGTGCCAGCAGGGGACAGGGGACGGCGAACACTGAAGCTTTCTTT.

In its sample, this clonotype was seen once. In nucleotides, the CDR3 is TGCAGCGTTGAGGACGAAGAGACCCAGTACTTC. Protein product: CSVEDEETQYF. V usage is TRBV29-1 and J usage is TRBJ2-5; D remains unclear. The CDR3 sequence is 11 residues long. Germline V gene lookup returns CDR1 SQVTM and CDR2 ANQGSEA. V lost 3 bases and J 3 bases, leaving 5 bases between the germline ends.

This clonotype was seen ten or more times. V usage is TRBV20-1 and J usage is TRBJ2-5; D may match TRBD1 or TRBD2 (5 bases each). V was trimmed by 2 bases and J by 7 bases, leaving 17 bases between them. The CDR3 has 14 amino acids. Germline CDR1 and CDR2: DFQATT and SNEGSKA (reference sequence). The CDR3 region is CSARTPGARGTQYF. The CDR3 DNA reads as TGCAGTGCTAGAACTCCCGGGGCCCGGGGGACCCAGTACTTC.